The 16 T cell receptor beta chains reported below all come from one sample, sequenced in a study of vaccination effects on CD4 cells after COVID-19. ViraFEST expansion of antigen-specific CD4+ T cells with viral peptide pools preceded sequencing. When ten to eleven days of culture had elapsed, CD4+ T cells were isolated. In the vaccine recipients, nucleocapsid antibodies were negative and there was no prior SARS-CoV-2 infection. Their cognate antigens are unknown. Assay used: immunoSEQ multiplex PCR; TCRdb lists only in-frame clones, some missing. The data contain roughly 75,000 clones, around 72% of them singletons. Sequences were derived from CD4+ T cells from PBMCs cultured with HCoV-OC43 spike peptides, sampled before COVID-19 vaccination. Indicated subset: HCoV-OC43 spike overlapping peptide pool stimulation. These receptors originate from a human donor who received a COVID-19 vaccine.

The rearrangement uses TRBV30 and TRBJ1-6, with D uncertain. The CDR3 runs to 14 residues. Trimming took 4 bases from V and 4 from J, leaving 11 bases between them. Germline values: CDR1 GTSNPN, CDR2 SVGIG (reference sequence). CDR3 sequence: CAWNGKQYNSPLHF. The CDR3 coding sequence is TGTGCCTGGAACGGAAAACAGTATAATTCACCCCTCCACTTT.

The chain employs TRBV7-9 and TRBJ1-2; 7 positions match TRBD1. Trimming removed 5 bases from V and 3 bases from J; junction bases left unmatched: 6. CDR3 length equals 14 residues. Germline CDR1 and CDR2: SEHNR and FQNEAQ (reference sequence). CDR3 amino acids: CASSPTGIDYGYTF. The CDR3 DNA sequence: TGTGCCAGCAGCCCGACAGGGATCGACTATGGCTACACCTTC.

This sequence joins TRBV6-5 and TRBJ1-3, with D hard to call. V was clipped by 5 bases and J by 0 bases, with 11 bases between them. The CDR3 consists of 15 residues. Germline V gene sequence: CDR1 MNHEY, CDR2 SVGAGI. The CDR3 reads CASSRDWSSGNTIYF. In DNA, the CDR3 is TGTGCCAGCAGTCGCGACTGGAGCTCTGGAAACACCATATATTTT.

The CDR3 region is CASSIWGSGGANTGELFF. CDR3 bases: TGTGCCAGTAGTATTTGGGGTAGCGGGGGCGCGAACACCGGGGAGCTGTTTTTT. The rearrangement uses TRBV19 and TRBJ2-2, with 9 bases lining up with TRBD2. Germline loops: CDR1 LNHDA, CDR2 SQIVND (reference sequence). This CDR3 is 18 amino acids long. The V segment lost 3 bases and the J segment 0 bases; nucleotides outside the gene matches: 8.

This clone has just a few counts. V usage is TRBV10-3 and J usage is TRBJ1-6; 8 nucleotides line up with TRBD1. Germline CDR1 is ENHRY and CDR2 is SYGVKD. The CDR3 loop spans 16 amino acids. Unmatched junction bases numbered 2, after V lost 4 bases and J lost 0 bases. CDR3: CAISGTGSSYNSPLHF. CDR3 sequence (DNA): TGTGCCATCAGTGGGACAGGGAGCTCCTATAATTCACCCCTCCACTTT.

The CDR3 loop reads CASSPAVNTEAFF. The DNA for the CDR3 is TGCGCCAGCAGCCCGGCGGTGAACACTGAAGCTTTCTTT. The rearrangement links TRBV5-1 to TRBJ1-1, with D hard to call. Germline CDR1 and CDR2: SGHRS and YFSETQ. The CDR3 is 13 amino acids. With 4 bases removed from V and 0 bases from J, the gap between germline ends came to 7 bases.

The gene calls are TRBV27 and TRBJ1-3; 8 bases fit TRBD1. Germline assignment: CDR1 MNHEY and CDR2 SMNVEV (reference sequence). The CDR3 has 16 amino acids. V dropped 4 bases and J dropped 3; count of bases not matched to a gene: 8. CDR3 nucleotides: TGTGCCAGCAGTTCCCTACGGACAGGGAATGGAAACACCATATATTTT. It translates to CASSSLRTGNGNTIYF.

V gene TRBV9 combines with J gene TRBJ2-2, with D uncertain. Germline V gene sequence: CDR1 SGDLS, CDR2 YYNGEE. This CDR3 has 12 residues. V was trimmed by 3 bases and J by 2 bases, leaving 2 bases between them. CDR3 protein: CASSANTGELFF. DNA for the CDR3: TGTGCCAGCAGCGCCAACACCGGGGAGCTGTTTTTT.

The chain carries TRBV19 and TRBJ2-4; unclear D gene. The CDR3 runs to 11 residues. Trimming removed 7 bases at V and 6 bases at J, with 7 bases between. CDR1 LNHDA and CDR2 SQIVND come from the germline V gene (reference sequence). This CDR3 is CASTGRNIQYF. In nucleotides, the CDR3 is TGTGCCAGTACTGGCAGAAACATTCAGTACTTC. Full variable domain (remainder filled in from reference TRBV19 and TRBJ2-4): DGGITQSPKYLFRKEGQNVTLSCEQNLNHDAMYWYRQDPGQGLRLIYYSQIVNDFQKGDIAEGYSVSREKKESFPLTVTSAQKNPTAFYLCASTGRNIQYFGAGTRLSVL.

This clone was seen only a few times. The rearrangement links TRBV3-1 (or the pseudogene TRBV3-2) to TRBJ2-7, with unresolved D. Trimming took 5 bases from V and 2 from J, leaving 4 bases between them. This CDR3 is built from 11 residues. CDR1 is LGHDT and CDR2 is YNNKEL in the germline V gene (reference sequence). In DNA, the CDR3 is TGTGCCAGCAGCTTCCCCTACGAGCAGTACGTC. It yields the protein CASSFPYEQYV.

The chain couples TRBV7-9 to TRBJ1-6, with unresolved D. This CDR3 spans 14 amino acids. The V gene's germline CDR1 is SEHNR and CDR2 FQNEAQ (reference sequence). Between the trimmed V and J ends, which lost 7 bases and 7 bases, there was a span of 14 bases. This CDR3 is CASTNKGGNSPLHF. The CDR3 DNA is TGTGCCAGCACAAACAAGGGCGGGAATTCACCCCTCCACTTT. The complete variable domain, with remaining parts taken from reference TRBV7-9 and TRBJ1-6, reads DTGVSQNPRHKITKRGQNVTFRCDPISEHNRLYWYRQTLGQGPEFLTYFQNEAQLEKSRLLSDRFSAERPKGSFSTLEIQRTEQGDSAMYLCASTNKGGNSPLHFGNGTRLTVT.

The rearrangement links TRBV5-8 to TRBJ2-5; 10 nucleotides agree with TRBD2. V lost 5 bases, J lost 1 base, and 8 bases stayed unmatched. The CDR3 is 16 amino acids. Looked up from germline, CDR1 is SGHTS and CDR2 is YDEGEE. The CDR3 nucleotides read TGTGCCAGCAGGGCTAGCGGGGGTTCCCTCCAAGAGACCCAGTACTTC. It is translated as CASRASGGSLQETQYF.

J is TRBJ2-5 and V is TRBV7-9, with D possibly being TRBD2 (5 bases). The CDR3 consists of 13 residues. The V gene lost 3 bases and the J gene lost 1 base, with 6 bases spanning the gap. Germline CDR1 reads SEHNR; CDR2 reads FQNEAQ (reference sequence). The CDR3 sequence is CASSFSGQETQYF. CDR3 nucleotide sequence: TGTGCCAGCAGCTTCAGCGGCCAAGAGACCCAGTACTTC.

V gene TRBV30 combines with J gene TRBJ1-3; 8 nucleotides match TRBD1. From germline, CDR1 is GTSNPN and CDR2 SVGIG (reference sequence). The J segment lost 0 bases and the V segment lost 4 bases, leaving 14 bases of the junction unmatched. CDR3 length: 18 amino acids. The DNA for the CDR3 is TGTGCCTGGACTAGGGACAGGTCGCAACGAACCTCTGGAAACACCATATATTTT. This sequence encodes CAWTRDRSQRTSGNTIYF.

Here the CDR3 reads CASSLRSGGGTDTQYF. The DNA for the CDR3 is TGCGCCAGCAGCCTCAGAAGCGGGGGGGGCACAGATACGCAGTATTTT. V is TRBV5-1 and J is TRBJ2-3, with 10 positions matching TRBD2. V dropped 4 bases and J dropped 1; count of bases not matched to a gene: 6. The CDR3 has 16 amino acids. From germline, CDR1 is SGHRS and CDR2 YFSETQ.

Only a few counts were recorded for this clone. CDR3 in DNA: TGTGCCAGCAGGGGACTAGCGGGGGGAGAAACCGGGGAGCTGTTTTTT. It specifies CASRGLAGGETGELFF. The V gene is TRBV4-2, the J gene TRBJ2-2; 15 nucleotides line up with TRBD2. The CDR3 is 16 residues long. V gave up 6 bases and J gave up 5 bases; unmatched junction bases: 4. Germline V lookup: CDR1 LGHNA, CDR2 YNFKEQ.